The 12 T cell receptor beta chains below were found in one sample sequenced in a study of T cell repertoires in cytomegalovirus infection. MiXCR, applied by TCRdb to the reads, yields one record per CDR3 protein. The sample consists of tens of thousands of distinct CDR3 sequences, roughly 25% of them appearing once. For these receptors, no antigen is known. The sample in question was CD8+ T cells from cultured PBMCs, obtained from culture after CMV antigen stimulation. The receptors come from a human donor in good health (CMV status not recorded). Some clones in this sample may be carry-over from other donors' samples.

CDR3 DNA sequence: TGCGCCAGCAGCCAGCCCACAGGGGGGGACATTCAGTACTTC. This sequence encodes CASSQPTGGDIQYF. The rearrangement joins TRBV4-1 to TRBJ2-4; maybe TRBD1 (8 bases). CDR1 and CDR2 (germline): MGHRA, YSYEKL. The V and J ends lost 3 bases and 8 bases respectively, with 14 bases between them. The CDR3 is 14 residues long.

The chain recombines TRBV5-1 with TRBJ1-2; TRBD1 matches 8 bases. Unmatched junction bases numbered 6, after V lost 0 bases and J lost 2 bases. Germline CDR1 SGHRS, CDR2 YFSETQ. The CDR3 contains 16 residues. CDR3 nucleotides: TGCGCCAGCAGCTTGGAACCAGGGGGCGCAAACTATGGCTACACCTTC. It is translated as CASSLEPGGANYGYTF.

This clonotype was seen repeatedly, ten times or more. V usage is TRBV12-3 or TRBV12-4 and J usage is TRBJ2-5; D remains ambiguous. The CDR3 is made up of 12 amino acids. V lost 2 bases and J lost 4, with 5 bases in between. CDR3 DNA: TGTGCCAGCAGTTTATCCGTAGAGACCCAGTACTTC. The encoded protein is CASSLSVETQYF.

This clonotype has just a few counts. This chain connects TRBV7-8 to TRBJ2-7; D is undetermined. The CDR3 contains 14 residues. The germline V gene has CDR1 SGHVS and CDR2 FQNEAQ. Trimming stripped 5 bases from V and 6 bases from J, with 17 bases between. The CDR3 protein is CASSPLGFLGEQYF. As DNA, the CDR3 is TGTGCCAGCAGCCCCCTCGGGTTCCTCGGCGAGCAGTACTTC.

This clonotype was recorded at least ten times. The V gene is TRBV12-3 or TRBV12-4, the J gene TRBJ2-3, with 9 nucleotides matching TRBD1. The CDR3 runs 16 residues. The J segment lost 6 bases and the V segment lost 2 bases, leaving 9 bases of the junction unmatched. Written as DNA, the CDR3 is TGTGCCAGCAGTTTATGGGAGGACAGGGGTACGGATACGCAGTATTTT. Its protein product is CASSLWEDRGTDTQYF.

The V and J genes are TRBV5-1 and TRBJ1-1, with 7 bases identical to TRBD1. The V gene end was trimmed by 2 bases and the J gene end by 5 bases; junction bases not matched to a gene: 6. This CDR3 has 14 residues. Germline CDR1 SGHRS, CDR2 YFSETQ. CDR3 amino acids: CASSFLGQVTEAFF. CDR3 sequence (DNA): TGCGCCAGCAGCTTTCTCGGACAGGTTACTGAAGCTTTCTTT.

The chain links TRBV4-3 to TRBJ1-3; tentative D call: TRBD1 (5 bases). Deletions cut 0 bases from V and 0 bases from J, with 12 bases between. CDR3 length: 17 amino acids. The germline V gene encodes CDR1 LGHNA and CDR2 YSLEER. CDR3 DNA sequence: TGCGCCAGCAGCCAAGATTCAGCCAGGGTCTCTGGAAACACCATATATTTT. Translated, it gives CASSQDSARVSGNTIYF.

This clonotype was counted ten times or more. The chain has TRBV7-9 and TRBJ2-7; 11 positions agree with TRBD2. There are 15 residues in the CDR3. Germline CDR1 reads SEHNR; CDR2 reads FQNEAQ (reference sequence). V lost 5 bases to trimming and J lost 6 bases; unmatched junction nucleotides: 9. CDR3 residues: CASSPTSGTSGEQYF. CDR3 coding DNA: TGTGCCAGCAGCCCGACTAGCGGGACGTCCGGCGAGCAGTACTTC.

V is TRBV6-5 and J is TRBJ1-5; TRBD1 matches at 9 bases. The CDR3 spans 15 residues. Germline V gene data show CDR1 as MNHEY and CDR2 as SVGAGI. With V trimmed by 7 bases and J by 1 base, 5 bases remained unmatched. The chain's CDR3 is CASKKGQGSNQPQHF. The CDR3 coding sequence is TGTGCCAGCAAGAAGGGACAGGGAAGCAATCAGCCCCAGCATTTT.

The chain has TRBV15 and TRBJ2-2, with D unclear. Germline V gives CDR1 LNHNV, CDR2 YYDKDF (reference sequence). The CDR3 is 13 amino acids. Trimming pared 1 base from V and 5 bases from J, leaving 5 bases between. The CDR3 is CATSRGETGELFF. The CDR3 DNA follows: TGTGCCACCAGCAGAGGAGAAACCGGGGAGCTGTTTTTT.

The table lists this clonotype with many counts. In nucleotides, the CDR3 is TGTGCCAGCAGGAAACAGGGGGATAGCAATCAGCCCCAGCATTTT. It yields the protein CASRKQGDSNQPQHF. V usage is TRBV12-3 or TRBV12-4 and J usage is TRBJ1-5, with 8 bases aligning to TRBD1. Losses at the gene ends were 6 bases for V and 0 bases for J; bases not matched to a gene: 4. The CDR3 loop spans 15 amino acids.

A single count supports this clonotype. The J gene is TRBJ2-7, the V gene TRBV12-3 or TRBV12-4; 7 bases match TRBD1. Trimming at V came to 3 bases and at J to 2 bases, leaving 4 bases not matched to a gene. The CDR3 contains 14 residues. CDR3 residues: CASSFRGFTYEQYF. CDR3 in DNA: TGTGCCAGCAGTTTCAGGGGGTTCACCTACGAGCAGTACTTC.